This TCR beta chain was documented in a study of cytomegalovirus exposure and HLA in healthy donors. A remark on this clone: Its antigen is undetermined.

The CDR3 is 16 residues long. The junction had 2 bases not matched to a gene; V was cut back by 2 bases and J by 1 base. The germline V gene has CDR1 SGHVS and CDR2 FQNEAQ. PCR amplification relied on 60 Vbeta primers (plus 13 Jbeta primers). Libraries were prepared by immunoSEQ multiplex PCR; TCRdb keeps only in-frame clonotypes and omits some of them. The repertoire consists of roughly 190,000 clones, with more than 75% occurring once and the leading ten covering about 1.4%. Findings of the study overall: Accurate prediction of HLA-A and HLA-B alleles (for most subjects) was reportedly achieved from TCR beta sequences. Presence/absence comparisons presumed near-even sequencing depth among donors.

The sample taken for sequencing was PBMCs. The clonotype comes from a woman aged 50 to 60 in good health and CMV-seronegative. The V and J genes are TRBV7-8 and TRBJ2-1; TRBD2 agrees at 10 bases. CDR3 region: CASSLTSGVSYNEQFF. CDR3 nucleotide sequence: TGTGCCAGCAGCTTAACTAGCGGGGTATCCTACAATGAGCAGTTCTTC. The full variable domain, with the rest looked up from reference TRBV7-8 and TRBJ2-1, is GAGVSQSPRYKVAKRGQDVALRCDPISGHVSLFWYQQALGQGPEFLTYFQNEAQLDKSGLPSDRFFAERPEGSVSTLKIQRTQQEDSAVYLCASSLTSGVSYNEQFFGPGTRLTVL.